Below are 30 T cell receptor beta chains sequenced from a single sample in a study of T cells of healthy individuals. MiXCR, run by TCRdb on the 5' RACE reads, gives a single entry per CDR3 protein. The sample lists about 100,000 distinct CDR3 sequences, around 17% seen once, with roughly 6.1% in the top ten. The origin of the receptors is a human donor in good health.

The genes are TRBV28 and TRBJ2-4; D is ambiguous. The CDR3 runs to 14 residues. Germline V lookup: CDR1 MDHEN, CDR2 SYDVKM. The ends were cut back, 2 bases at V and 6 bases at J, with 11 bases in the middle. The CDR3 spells CASSLNGPGNIQYF. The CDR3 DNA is TGTGCCAGCAGTTTAAACGGGCCGGGAAACATTCAGTACTTC.

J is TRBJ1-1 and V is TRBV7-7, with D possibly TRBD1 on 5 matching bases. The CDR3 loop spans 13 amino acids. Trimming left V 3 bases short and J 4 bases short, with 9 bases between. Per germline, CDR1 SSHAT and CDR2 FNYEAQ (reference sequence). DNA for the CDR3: TGTGCCAGCAGCTTTGACAGAAGCACTGAAGCTTTCTTT. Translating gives CASSFDRSTEAFF.

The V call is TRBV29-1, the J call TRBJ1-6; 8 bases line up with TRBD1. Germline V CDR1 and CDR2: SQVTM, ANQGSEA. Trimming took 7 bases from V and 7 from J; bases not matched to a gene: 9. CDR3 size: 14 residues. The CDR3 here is CSAGDRGKNSPLHF. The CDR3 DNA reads TGCAGCGCGGGAGACAGGGGAAAAAATTCACCCCTCCACTTT.

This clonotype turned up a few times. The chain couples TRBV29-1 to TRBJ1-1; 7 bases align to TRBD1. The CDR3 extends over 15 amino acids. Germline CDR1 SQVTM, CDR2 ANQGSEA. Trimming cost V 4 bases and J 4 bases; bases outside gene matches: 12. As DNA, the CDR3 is TGCAGCGTTGGACAGGGAAGGATTTGGTCCACTGAAGCTTTCTTT. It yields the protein CSVGQGRIWSTEAFF.

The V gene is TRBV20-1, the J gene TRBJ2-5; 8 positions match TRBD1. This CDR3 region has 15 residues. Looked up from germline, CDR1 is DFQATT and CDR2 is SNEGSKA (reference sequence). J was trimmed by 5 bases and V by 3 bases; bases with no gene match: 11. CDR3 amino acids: CSARNFRGRGETQYF. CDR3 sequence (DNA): TGCAGTGCTAGGAATTTCAGGGGGCGAGGCGAGACCCAGTACTTC.

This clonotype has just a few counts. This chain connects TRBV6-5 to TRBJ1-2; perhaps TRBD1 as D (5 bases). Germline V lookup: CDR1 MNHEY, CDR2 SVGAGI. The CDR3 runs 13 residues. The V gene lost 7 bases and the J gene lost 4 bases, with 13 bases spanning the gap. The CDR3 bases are TGTGCCAGCACCGGACAACCCCGCTATGGCTACACCTTC. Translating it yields CASTGQPRYGYTF.

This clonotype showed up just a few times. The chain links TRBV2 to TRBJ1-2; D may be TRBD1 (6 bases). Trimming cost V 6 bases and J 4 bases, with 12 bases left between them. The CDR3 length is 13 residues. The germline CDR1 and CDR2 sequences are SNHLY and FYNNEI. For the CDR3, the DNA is TGTGCCAGCAGCAACAGGGAGAGCTATGGCTACACCTTC. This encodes CASSNRESYGYTF.

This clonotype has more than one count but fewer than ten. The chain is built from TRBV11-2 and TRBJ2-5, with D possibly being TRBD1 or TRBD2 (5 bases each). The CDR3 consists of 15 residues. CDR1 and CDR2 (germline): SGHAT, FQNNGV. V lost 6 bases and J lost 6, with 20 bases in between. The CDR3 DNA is TGTGCCAGCAGTTTTCCCAGGGAGCCCCTGAAGACCCAGTACTTC. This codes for CASSFPREPLKTQYF. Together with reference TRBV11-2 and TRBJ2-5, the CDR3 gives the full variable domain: EAGVAQSPRYKIIEKRQSVAFWCNPISGHATLYWYQQILGQGPKLLIQFQNNGVVDDSQLPKDRFSAERLKGVDSTLKIQPAKLEDSAVYLCASSFPREPLKTQYFGPGTRLLVL.

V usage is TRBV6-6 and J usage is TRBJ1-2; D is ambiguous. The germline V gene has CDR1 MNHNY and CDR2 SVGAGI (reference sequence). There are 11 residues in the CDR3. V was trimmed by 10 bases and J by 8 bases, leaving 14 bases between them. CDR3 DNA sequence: TGTGCCACCGAGGACGGGCTCGGCTACACCTTC. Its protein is CATEDGLGYTF.

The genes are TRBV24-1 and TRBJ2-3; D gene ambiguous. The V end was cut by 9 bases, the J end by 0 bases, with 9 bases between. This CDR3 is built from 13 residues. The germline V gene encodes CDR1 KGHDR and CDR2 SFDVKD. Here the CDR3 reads CATGELSTDTQYF. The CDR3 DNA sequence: TGTGCCACCGGAGAGCTGAGCACAGATACGCAGTATTTT.

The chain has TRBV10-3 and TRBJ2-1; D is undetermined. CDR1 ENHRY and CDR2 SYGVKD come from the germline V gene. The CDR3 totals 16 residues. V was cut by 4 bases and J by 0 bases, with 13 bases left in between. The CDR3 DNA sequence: TGTGCCATCAGTGGAAAGTCAGGAAGCTCCTACAATGAGCAGTTCTTC. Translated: CAISGKSGSSYNEQFF.

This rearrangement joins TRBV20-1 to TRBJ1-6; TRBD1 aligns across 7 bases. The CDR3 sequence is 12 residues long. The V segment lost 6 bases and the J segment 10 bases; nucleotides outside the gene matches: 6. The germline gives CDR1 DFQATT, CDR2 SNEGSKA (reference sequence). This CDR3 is CSAPTGLSPLHF. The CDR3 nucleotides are TGCAGTGCGCCGACAGGGCTCTCACCCCTCCACTTT.

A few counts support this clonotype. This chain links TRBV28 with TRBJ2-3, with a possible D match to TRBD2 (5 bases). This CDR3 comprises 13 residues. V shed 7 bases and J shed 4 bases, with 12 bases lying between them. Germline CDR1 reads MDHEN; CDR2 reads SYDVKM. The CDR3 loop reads CASTQTIPDTQYF. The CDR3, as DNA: TGTGCCAGCACCCAGACTATTCCAGATACGCAGTATTTT. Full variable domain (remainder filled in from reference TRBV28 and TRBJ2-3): DVKVTQSSRYLVKRTGEKVFLECVQDMDHENMFWYRQDPGLGLRLIYFSYDVKMKEKGDIPEGYSVSREKKERFSLILESASTNQTSMYLCASTQTIPDTQYFGPGTRLTVL.

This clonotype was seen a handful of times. In nucleotides, the CDR3 is TGTGCCAGCAGTTTTCTCCCCCGGGACTACGAGCAGTACTTC. As protein: CASSFLPRDYEQYF. J is TRBJ2-7 and V is TRBV28, with D possibly TRBD2 on 5 matching bases. V dropped 3 bases and J dropped 3 bases, with 12 bases sitting between them. The CDR3 consists of 14 residues. Germline-derived CDR1 and CDR2 are MDHEN and SYDVKM.

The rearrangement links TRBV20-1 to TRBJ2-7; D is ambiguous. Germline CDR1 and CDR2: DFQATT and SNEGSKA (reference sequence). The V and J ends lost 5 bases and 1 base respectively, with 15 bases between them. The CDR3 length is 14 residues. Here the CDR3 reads CSAFKGTLSYEQYF. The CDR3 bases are TGCAGTGCTTTCAAGGGAACCTTATCCTACGAGCAGTACTTC.

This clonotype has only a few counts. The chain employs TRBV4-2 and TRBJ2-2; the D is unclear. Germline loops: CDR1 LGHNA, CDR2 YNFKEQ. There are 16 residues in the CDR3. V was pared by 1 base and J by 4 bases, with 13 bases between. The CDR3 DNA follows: TGTGCCAGCAGCCAAGCGCGGAGACAATCCACCGGGGAGCTGTTTTTT. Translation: CASSQARRQSTGELFF.

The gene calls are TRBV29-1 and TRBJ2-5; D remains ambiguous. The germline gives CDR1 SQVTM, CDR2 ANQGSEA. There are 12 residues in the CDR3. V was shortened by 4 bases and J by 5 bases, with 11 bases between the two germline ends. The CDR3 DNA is TGCAGCGTTGGGGCCCAAGGGGAGACCCAGTACTTC. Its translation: CSVGAQGETQYF.

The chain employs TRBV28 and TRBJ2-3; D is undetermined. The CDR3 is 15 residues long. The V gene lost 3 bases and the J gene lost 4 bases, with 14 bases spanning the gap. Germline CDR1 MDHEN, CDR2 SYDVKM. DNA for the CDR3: TGTGCCAGCAGTTTTGTTGCGAAAAGAGCAGATACGCAGTATTTT. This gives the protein CASSFVAKRADTQYF.

The CDR3 loop reads CAISESILPQHF. In DNA, the CDR3 is TGTGCCATCAGTGAGTCGATTTTGCCCCAGCATTTT. The chain employs TRBV10-3 and TRBJ1-5; no definite D call. The CDR3 has 12 amino acids. CDR1 and CDR2 (germline): ENHRY, SYGVKD. V lost 0 bases and J 9 bases, leaving 6 bases between the germline ends.

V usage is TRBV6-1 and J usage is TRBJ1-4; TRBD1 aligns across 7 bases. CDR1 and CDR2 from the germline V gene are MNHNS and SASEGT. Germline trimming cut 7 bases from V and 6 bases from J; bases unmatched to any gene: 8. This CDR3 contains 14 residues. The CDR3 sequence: CASMDRLVHEKLFF. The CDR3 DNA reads TGTGCCAGCATGGACAGGCTGGTACATGAAAAACTGTTTTTT.

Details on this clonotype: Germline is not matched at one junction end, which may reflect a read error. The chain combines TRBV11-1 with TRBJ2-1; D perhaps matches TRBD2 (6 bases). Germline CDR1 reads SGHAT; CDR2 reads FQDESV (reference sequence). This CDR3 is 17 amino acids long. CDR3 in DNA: TGTGCCAGCAGCTTAGCGCGCGGCGGGATGGGCTACAATGAGCAGTTATTC. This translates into CASSLARGGMGYNEQLF.

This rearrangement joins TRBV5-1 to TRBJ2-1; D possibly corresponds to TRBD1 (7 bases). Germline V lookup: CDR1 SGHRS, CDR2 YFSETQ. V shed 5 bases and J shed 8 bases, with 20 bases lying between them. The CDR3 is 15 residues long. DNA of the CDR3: TGCGCCAGCAGGTGGTTCGCAGGGGGGTCGGATGAGCAGTTCTTC. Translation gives CASRWFAGGSDEQFF.

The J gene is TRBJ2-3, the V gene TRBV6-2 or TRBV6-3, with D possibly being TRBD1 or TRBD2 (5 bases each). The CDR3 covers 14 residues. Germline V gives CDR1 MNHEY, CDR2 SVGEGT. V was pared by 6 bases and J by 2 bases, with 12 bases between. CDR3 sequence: CASSQGRPTDTQYF. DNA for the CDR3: TGTGCCAGCAGCCAGGGACGGCCCACAGATACGCAGTATTTT.

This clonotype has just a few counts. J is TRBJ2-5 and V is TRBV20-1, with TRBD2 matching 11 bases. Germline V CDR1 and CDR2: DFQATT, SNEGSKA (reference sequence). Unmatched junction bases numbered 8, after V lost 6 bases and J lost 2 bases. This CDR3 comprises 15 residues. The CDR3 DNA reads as TGCAGTGCCCCCACCGGGACTAGCGGTCAAGAGACCCAGTACTTC. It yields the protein CSAPTGTSGQETQYF.

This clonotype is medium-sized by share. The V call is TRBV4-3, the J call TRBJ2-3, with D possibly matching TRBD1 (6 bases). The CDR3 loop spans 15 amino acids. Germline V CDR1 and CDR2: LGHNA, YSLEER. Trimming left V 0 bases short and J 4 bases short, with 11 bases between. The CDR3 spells CASSQDNWGPDTQYF. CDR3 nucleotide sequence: TGCGCCAGCAGCCAAGATAACTGGGGGCCAGATACGCAGTATTTT.

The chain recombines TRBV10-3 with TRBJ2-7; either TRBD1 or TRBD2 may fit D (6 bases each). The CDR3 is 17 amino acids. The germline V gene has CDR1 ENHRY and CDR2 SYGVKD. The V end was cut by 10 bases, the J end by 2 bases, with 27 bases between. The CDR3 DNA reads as TGTGCCACCACAGTGAGGCGGGGTCAGGGGCTCGCCTACGAGCAGTACTTC. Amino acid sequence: CATTVRRGQGLAYEQYF.

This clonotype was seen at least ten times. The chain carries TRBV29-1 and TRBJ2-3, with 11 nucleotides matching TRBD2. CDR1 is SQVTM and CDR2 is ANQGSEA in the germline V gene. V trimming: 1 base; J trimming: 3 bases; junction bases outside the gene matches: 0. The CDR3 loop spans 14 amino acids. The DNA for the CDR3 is TGCAGCGTTGAAGGACTAGCGGGAACAGATACGCAGTATTTT. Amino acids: CSVEGLAGTDTQYF.

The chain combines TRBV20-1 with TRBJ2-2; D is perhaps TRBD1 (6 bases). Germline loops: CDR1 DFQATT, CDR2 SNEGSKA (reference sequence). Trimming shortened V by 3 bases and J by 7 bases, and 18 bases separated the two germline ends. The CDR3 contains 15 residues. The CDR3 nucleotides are TGCAGTGCTAGGAATCTCAGGGGAAGTATCGGGGAGCTGTTTTTT. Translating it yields CSARNLRGSIGELFF.

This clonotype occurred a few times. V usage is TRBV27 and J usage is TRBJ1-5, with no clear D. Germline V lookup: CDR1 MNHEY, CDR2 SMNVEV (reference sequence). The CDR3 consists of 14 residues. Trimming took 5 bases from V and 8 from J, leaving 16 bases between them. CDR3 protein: CASSPEGADEPQHF. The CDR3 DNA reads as TGTGCCAGCAGTCCCGAGGGCGCCGACGAGCCCCAGCATTTT.

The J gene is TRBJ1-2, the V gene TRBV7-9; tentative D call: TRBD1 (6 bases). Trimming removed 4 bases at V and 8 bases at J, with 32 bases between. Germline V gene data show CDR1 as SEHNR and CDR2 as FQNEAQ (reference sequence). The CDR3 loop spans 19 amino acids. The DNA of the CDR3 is TGTGCCAGCAGCTCCTTCCTACAGGGAAAGGAGTTCCCTTCCGAGGGCTACACCTTC. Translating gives CASSSFLQGKEFPSEGYTF.